A single sample gave rise to the 21 T cell receptor beta chains below, sequenced in a study of blood T cell repertoires in COVID-19 (dated by TCRdb to 2018 to 2020). Library generation was performed with the immunoSEQ multiplex PCR assay. The source is immuneACCESS, and TCRdb retained only in-frame sequences with V and J called. Part of the clones is not carried over; for the studies checked, unresolved V genes explain less than half of this, and the remainder is unexplained. This sample comprises more than 150,000 clones, about 87% of them detected only once. The top ten constitute 0.88% of the sample. Material: peripheral blood. These receptors all come from a woman in her late teens or twenties who had recovered from COVID-19.

This chain links TRBV19 with TRBJ1-5; no clear D gene. Trimming pared 4 bases from V and 0 bases from J, leaving 16 bases between. CDR3 length equals 17 residues. The germline gives CDR1 LNHDA, CDR2 SQIVND (reference sequence). CDR3 coding DNA: TGTGCCAGTAGTACTCGGGAGGTAGGTTATAGCAATCAGCCCCAGCATTTT. Translated, it gives CASSTREVGYSNQPQHF.

This chain uses TRBV7-9 with TRBJ1-3, with 9 bases that match TRBD1. The CDR3 runs to 17 residues. Germline CDR1 reads SEHNR; CDR2 reads FQNEAQ (reference sequence). The junction had 12 bases not matched to a gene; V was cut back by 5 bases and J by 4 bases. CDR3 in DNA: TGTGCCAGCAGCACCCGATGGGACAGGGACACGGGAAACACCATATATTTT. This gives the protein CASSTRWDRDTGNTIYF.

The V call is TRBV5-1, the J call TRBJ2-3, with 7 positions matching TRBD2. This CDR3 comprises 16 residues. Per germline, CDR1 SGHRS and CDR2 YFSETQ. V dropped 7 bases and J dropped 6; count of bases not matched to a gene: 17. The CDR3 sequence: CASGIREVSPLDTQYF. CDR3 coding DNA: TGCGCCAGCGGAATCCGGGAGGTATCCCCTTTGGATACGCAGTATTTT.

The rearrangement links TRBV7-2 to TRBJ2-3; 7 nucleotides match TRBD2. The CDR3 extends over 15 amino acids. Looked up from germline, CDR1 is SGHTA and CDR2 is FQGNSA. Unmatched junction bases numbered 7, after V lost 1 base and J lost 6 bases. This CDR3 is CASSLGGLVLDTQYF. The CDR3 DNA reads TGTGCCAGCAGCTTAGGCGGACTAGTTTTGGATACGCAGTATTTT.

This clone was found once. The CDR3 here is CASSDYRGPKNIQYF. The CDR3 nucleotides are TGTGCCAGCAGCGACTACAGGGGCCCCAAAAACATTCAGTACTTC. The V call is TRBV3-1 (or the pseudogene TRBV3-2), the J call TRBJ2-4; the match to TRBD1 covers 7 bases. Germline V gives CDR1 LGHDT, CDR2 YNNKEL (reference sequence). J was trimmed by 2 bases and V by 5 bases; bases with no gene match: 6. The CDR3 runs to 15 residues.

V gene TRBV7-2 combines with J gene TRBJ1-6, with 7 bases matching TRBD1. Trimming at V came to 5 bases and at J to 4 bases, leaving 5 bases not matched to a gene. The CDR3 contains 15 residues. Germline assignment: CDR1 SGHTA and CDR2 FQGNSA. The CDR3 DNA reads TGTGCCAGCAGCCTCCAGGGACAGTATAATTCACCCCTCCACTTT. Protein product: CASSLQGQYNSPLHF. The entire variable domain, with the rest obtained from reference TRBV7-2 and TRBJ1-6, is as follows: GAGVSQSPSNKVTEKGKDVELRCDPISGHTALYWYRQSLGQGLEFLIYFQGNSAPDKSGLPSDRFSAERTGGSVSTLTIQRTQQEDSAVYLCASSLQGQYNSPLHFGNGTRLTVT.

The chain carries TRBV7-9 and TRBJ1-2; TRBD1 matches at 7 bases. CDR1 is SEHNR and CDR2 is FQNEAQ in the germline V gene (reference sequence). The CDR3 length is 14 residues. After removal of 4 bases from V and 7 bases from J, the junction contained 9 bases not matched to a gene. Here the CDR3 DNA reads TGTGCCAGCAGCTCCGACAGGGCCGGCGGTGGCTACACCTTC. As protein: CASSSDRAGGGYTF.

This chain connects TRBV6-2 or TRBV6-3 to TRBJ2-1; a possible D gene is TRBD2 (5 bases). The CDR3 spans 15 residues. Deletions cut 0 bases from V and 2 bases from J, with 8 bases between. Germline CDR1 is MNHEY and CDR2 is SVGEGT. This chain's CDR3 is CASSYSAGAYNEQFF. The CDR3 coding sequence is TGTGCCAGCAGTTACTCGGCGGGTGCCTACAATGAGCAGTTCTTC.

The chain recombines TRBV14 with TRBJ1-1; D unclear. The CDR3 covers 16 residues. Germline CDR1 reads SGHDN; CDR2 reads FVKESK. Trimming shortened V by 2 bases and J by 4 bases, and 17 bases separated the two germline ends. CDR3 region: CASSQWPDLIGTEAFF. Written as DNA, the CDR3 is TGTGCCAGCAGCCAATGGCCCGACTTGATTGGCACTGAAGCTTTCTTT.

V usage is TRBV12-3 or TRBV12-4 and J usage is TRBJ2-5; 7 bases line up with TRBD1. The CDR3 length is 13 residues. V dropped 6 bases and J dropped 2; count of bases not matched to a gene: 3. CDR3 loop: CASRTDRQETQYF. The CDR3 DNA sequence: TGTGCCAGCAGGACGGACAGGCAAGAGACCCAGTACTTC.

This rearrangement joins TRBV10-3 to TRBJ1-1; 7 nucleotides line up with TRBD1. This CDR3 region has 14 residues. V lost 5 bases, J lost 1 base, and 4 bases stayed unmatched. Germline V gene sequence: CDR1 ENHRY, CDR2 SYGVKD. DNA of the CDR3: TGTGCCATCAGTAGACAGGGCGAGAACACTGAAGCTTTCTTT. It codes for CAISRQGENTEAFF.

The gene calls are TRBV6-5 and TRBJ2-5, with D tentatively TRBD1 (6 bases). The V end lost 5 bases, the J end lost 3 bases, and 10 bases lay between the germline ends. The CDR3 sequence is 13 residues long. CDR1 and CDR2 from the germline V gene are MNHEY and SVGAGI. This CDR3 is CASSREGEETQYF. CDR3 DNA: TGTGCCAGCAGTCGCGAGGGGGAAGAGACCCAGTACTTC.

The rearrangement uses TRBV3-1 (or the pseudogene TRBV3-2) and TRBJ1-2, with D perhaps TRBD1 (6 bases). V was clipped by 6 bases and J by 4 bases, with 9 bases between them. The CDR3 consists of 12 residues. Germline-derived CDR1 and CDR2 are LGHDT and YNNKEL (reference sequence). This CDR3 reads CASSKDSYGYTF. CDR3 DNA: TGTGCCAGCAGTAAGGACAGCTATGGCTACACCTTC.

The chain recombines TRBV18 with TRBJ1-6; D uncertain. Germline V gene sequence: CDR1 KGHSH, CDR2 LQKENI. The CDR3 is made up of 15 amino acids. V lost 5 bases and J 10 bases, leaving 18 bases between the germline ends. The DNA of the CDR3 is TGTGCCAGCTCAACCAGCCCCAGACATTTGTCACCCCTCCACTTT. Protein: CASSTSPRHLSPLHF.

The chain combines TRBV4-2 with TRBJ1-1; possible D gene TRBD1, 5 bases. The CDR3 extends over 14 amino acids. V was cut by 1 base and J by 1 base, with 7 bases left in between. Germline V gene sequence: CDR1 LGHNA, CDR2 YNFKEQ. The CDR3 loop reads CASSQAGENTEAFF. As DNA, the CDR3 is TGTGCCAGCAGCCAAGCGGGGGAGAACACTGAAGCTTTCTTT.

The V call is TRBV5-4, the J call TRBJ1-1; possible D gene TRBD1, 5 bases. Germline lookup yields CDR1 SGHNT and CDR2 YYREEE (reference sequence). The CDR3 spans 11 residues. V lost 6 bases and J lost 5, with 8 bases in between. The DNA of the CDR3 is TGTGCCAGCACCGGGGGTACTGAAGCTTTCTTT. This translates into CASTGGTEAFF.

V and J are TRBV7-2 and TRBJ2-2; D is possibly TRBD2 (5 bases). V was clipped by 0 bases and J by 0 bases, with 8 bases between them. This CDR3 contains 16 residues. Germline CDR1 reads SGHTA; CDR2 reads FQGNSA. The CDR3 DNA follows: TGTGCCAGCAGCTTAGCGTCTAGCCCGAACACCGGGGAGCTGTTTTTT. Residues: CASSLASSPNTGELFF.

This chain links TRBV5-5 with TRBJ2-2; D is perhaps TRBD1 (6 bases). Germline V lookup: CDR1 SGHKS, CDR2 YYEKEE (reference sequence). The CDR3 length is 15 residues. V shed 4 bases and J shed 0 bases, with 10 bases lying between them. The CDR3 is CASSRTGTNTGELFF. CDR3 DNA: TGTGCCAGCAGCCGCACAGGGACGAACACCGGGGAGCTGTTTTTT.

The V call is TRBV11-2, the J call TRBJ1-4; tentative D call: TRBD1 (6 bases). Per the germline V gene, CDR1 is SGHAT and CDR2 is FQNNGV. Between the trimmed V and J ends, which lost 7 bases and 4 bases, there was a span of 16 bases. This CDR3 is 15 amino acids long. The CDR3 bases are TGTGCCAGCAACCACCGGGGGGGCGTTAATGAAAAACTGTTTTTT. It translates to CASNHRGGVNEKLFF.

The chain carries TRBV5-4 and TRBJ2-5; 8 bases map to TRBD1. The CDR3 loop spans 14 amino acids. Germline CDR1 is SGHNT and CDR2 is YYREEE (reference sequence). V shed 4 bases, J shed 4 bases, and the junction held 6 bases outside the gene matches. The CDR3 nucleotides read TGTGCCAGCAGCCAGAAGACAGGGGCAGAGACCCAGTACTTC. Translation: CASSQKTGAETQYF.

The sample holds a few counts of this clone. This chain connects TRBV24-1 to TRBJ2-1; tentatively, D is TRBD1 (7 bases). This CDR3 contains 19 residues. Germline CDR1 is KGHDR and CDR2 is SFDVKD. V was trimmed by 5 bases and J by 3 bases, leaving 25 bases between them. This chain's CDR3 is CATSGAGGKIGTFYNEQFF. Written as DNA, the CDR3 is TGTGCCACCAGTGGGGCAGGGGGAAAGATCGGGACTTTCTACAATGAGCAGTTCTTC.